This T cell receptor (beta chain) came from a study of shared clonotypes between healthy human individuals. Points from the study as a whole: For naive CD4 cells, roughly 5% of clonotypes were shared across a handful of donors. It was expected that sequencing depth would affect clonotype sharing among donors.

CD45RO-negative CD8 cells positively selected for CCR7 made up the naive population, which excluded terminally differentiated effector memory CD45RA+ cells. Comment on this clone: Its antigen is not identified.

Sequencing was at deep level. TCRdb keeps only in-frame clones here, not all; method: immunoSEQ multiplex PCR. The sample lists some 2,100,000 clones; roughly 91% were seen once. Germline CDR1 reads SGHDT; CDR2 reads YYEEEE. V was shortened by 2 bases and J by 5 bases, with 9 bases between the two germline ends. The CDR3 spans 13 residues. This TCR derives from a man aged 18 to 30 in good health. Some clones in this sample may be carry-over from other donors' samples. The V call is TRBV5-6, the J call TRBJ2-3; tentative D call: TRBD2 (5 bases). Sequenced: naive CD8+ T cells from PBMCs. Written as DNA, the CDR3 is TGTGCCAGCAGCTTAGAGGGCAAAGATACGCAGTATTTT. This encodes CASSLEGKDTQYF.